This T cell receptor (beta chain) is drawn from a study of T-cell reconstitution after alpha-beta-depleted transplantation in children. Study results and caveats: Surviving recipient T cells and thymic progenitors produced the high day-60 TCRbeta diversity seen in some patients. Several hundred expanded graft clones reportedly were the source of alpha-beta T cells about two months after transplant. Newly produced T cells mostly accounted for T-cell counts and diversity one year post-transplant.

This clonotype was detected a few times. Its matching antigen is unknown. CDR1 and CDR2 from the germline V gene are KGHSH and LQKENI. V dropped 7 bases and J dropped 0 bases, with 9 bases sitting between them. The CDR3 is 13 residues long. Unique molecular identifiers featured in how the TCRbeta library was prepared. Each CDR3 protein gets one entry after TCRdb re-called the PCR reads with MiXCR. The sample shows approximately 800,000 distinct CDR3 sequences, roughly 15% of them seen only once. The sequencing used PBMCs, mostly from graft donor cells, collected 360 days after TCRalphabeta/CD19-depleted stem cell transplant. V and J are TRBV18 and TRBJ1-1, with D tentatively TRBD1 (5 bases). The receptor comes from a male patient between 10 and 17 years old who had a stem cell transplant for acute lymphoblastic leukemia, so the T cells may come from the graft donor. Written as DNA, the CDR3 is TGTGCCAGCTGTACGACAGTGAACACTGAAGCTTTCTTT. This codes for CASCTTVNTEAFF.